The 24 T cell receptor beta chains below come from one sample, sequenced in a study of CD8+CD57+ T cells in acquired aplastic anemia. Genomic DNA, serving as template, underwent TCR beta VDJ and CDR3 profiling. TCRdb itself ran the reads through MiXCR, one entry per CDR3 protein. The sample has about 160,000 distinct CDR3 sequences, under 55% seen once. Previously, flow cytometry had revealed CD8+CD57+ cell expansion in the patients chosen for sequencing. The sample consisted of sorted CD4+, CD8+, or CD8+CD57+ T cells (not recorded which) from PBMCs. The receptor source for this set is a human donor with aplastic anemia.

In this sample, this clonotype turned up a few times. This sequence joins TRBV6-6 and TRBJ1-3, with D uncertain. CDR1 and CDR2 from the germline V gene are MNHNY and SVGAGI (reference sequence). The V and J ends lost 6 bases and 4 bases respectively, with 19 bases between them. The CDR3 totals 16 residues. The CDR3 is CASSLGSAGPGNTIYF. CDR3 DNA: TGTGCCAGCAGCCTGGGGTCCGCCGGGCCGGGAAACACCATATATTTT.

The chain couples TRBV12-3 or TRBV12-4 to TRBJ2-5; possible D gene TRBD1, 5 bases. V shed 7 bases and J shed 6 bases, with 18 bases lying between them. There are 14 residues in the CDR3. Here the CDR3 reads CASTDARAGQTQYF. CDR3 sequence (DNA): TGTGCCAGCACCGACGCCAGGGCCGGACAGACCCAGTACTTC.

The chain couples TRBV29-1 to TRBJ1-1; tentative D call: TRBD1 (6 bases). Germline CDR1 SQVTM, CDR2 ANQGSEA. This CDR3 has 14 amino acids. Deletions cut 6 bases from V and 4 bases from J, with 18 bases between. CDR3 loop: CSVDRGCLGTEAFF. Here the CDR3 DNA reads TGCAGCGTCGATAGGGGGTGCTTGGGCACTGAAGCTTTCTTT. Using reference TRBV29-1 and TRBJ1-1 for the parts outside the CDR3, the full variable domain is SAVISQKPSRDICQRGTSLTIQCQVDSQVTMMFWYRQQPGQSLTLIATANQGSEATYESGFVIDKFPISRPNLTFSTLTVSNMSPEDSSIYLCSVDRGCLGTEAFFGQGTRLTVV.

This clonotype was detected a few times. This chain uses TRBV7-9 with TRBJ2-7; D is undetermined. V was shortened by 4 bases and J by 3 bases, with 7 bases between the two germline ends. Germline CDR1 is SEHNR and CDR2 is FQNEAQ (reference sequence). This CDR3 spans 12 amino acids. This chain's CDR3 is CASSSDIYEQYF. Written as DNA, the CDR3 is TGTGCCAGCAGCTCCGACATCTACGAGCAGTACTTC.

This clonotype was detected a few times. This CDR3 reads CSARVSSGLYNEQFF. Here the CDR3 DNA reads TGCAGTGCTAGAGTTTCGAGCGGACTCTACAATGAGCAGTTCTTC. V usage is TRBV20-1 and J usage is TRBJ2-1; possibly TRBD2 for D (5 bases). This CDR3 has 15 amino acids. Germline lookup yields CDR1 DFQATT and CDR2 SNEGSKA (reference sequence). The germline V and J ends were trimmed by 1 base and 3 bases, with 13 bases remaining between them.

This clonotype has at least ten counts. The chain links TRBV5-1 to TRBJ1-2, with 11 nucleotides matching TRBD1. After removal of 7 bases from V and 3 bases from J, the junction contained 5 bases not matched to a gene. In germline, CDR1 is SGHRS, CDR2 YFSETQ. The length of the CDR3 is 14 residues. In nucleotides, the CDR3 is TGCGCCAGCGGGACAGGGGGTTCTGACTATGGCTACACCTTC. It codes for CASGTGGSDYGYTF.

This clonotype was seen a few times. This chain links TRBV27 with TRBJ2-5; D gene unclear. CDR3 length: 15 residues. Trimming removed 3 bases at V and 4 bases at J, with 15 bases between. Germline V gene data show CDR1 as MNHEY and CDR2 as SMNVEV (reference sequence). The chain's CDR3 is CASSFFWASGETQYF. Written as DNA, the CDR3 is TGTGCCAGCAGTTTCTTCTGGGCATCGGGAGAGACCCAGTACTTC.

The CDR3 here is CASLAGAPLHF. The CDR3 DNA is TGTGCCAGCTTGGCGGGGGCCCCCCTCCACTTT. This rearrangement joins TRBV2 to TRBJ1-6; TRBD1 might be the D (6 bases). The V and J ends lost 8 bases and 13 bases respectively, with 12 bases between them. Per the germline V gene, CDR1 is SNHLY and CDR2 is FYNNEI. This CDR3 comprises 11 residues.

This clonotype was detected only a few times. V gene TRBV7-3 combines with J gene TRBJ2-7; D gene ambiguous. This CDR3 is 12 amino acids long. Germline CDR1 SGHTA, CDR2 FQGTGA. With 2 bases removed from V and 5 bases from J, the gap between germline ends came to 7 bases. CDR3 nucleotides: TGTGCCAGCAGCTTACAGTCCCACGAGCAGTACTTC. Its translation: CASSLQSHEQYF.

As to this clonotype: A single base separates this from a much larger clone, so it may be a read error. The CDR3 DNA reads as TGCGCCAGCAGCCAATTAGTACCCGGGAGCTCCTACAATGGGCAGTTCTTC. This sequence encodes CASSQLVPGSSYNGQFF. The V call is TRBV4-1, the J call TRBJ2-1; possible D gene TRBD2, 6 bases. The V gene's germline CDR1 is MGHRA and CDR2 YSYEKL. The length of the CDR3 is 17 residues.

The CDR3: CASIGGTYPDTQYF. In DNA form, the CDR3 reads TGTGCCAGCATCGGCGGGACCTACCCAGATACGCAGTATTTT. The chain carries TRBV28 and TRBJ2-3, with D tentatively TRBD2 (6 bases). Looked up from germline, CDR1 is MDHEN and CDR2 is SYDVKM. Trimming removed 7 bases from V and 4 bases from J, with 15 bases in between. The CDR3 sequence is 14 residues long. The variable domain in full, completed from reference TRBV28 and TRBJ2-3, reads DVKVTQSSRYLVKRTGEKVFLECVQDMDHENMFWYRQDPGLGLRLIYFSYDVKMKEKGDIPEGYSVSREKKERFSLILESASTNQTSMYLCASIGGTYPDTQYFGPGTRLTVL.

This clonotype is a singleton in its sample. The chain couples TRBV29-1 to TRBJ2-1; 14 bases fit TRBD2. V trimming: 8 bases; J trimming: 9 bases; junction bases outside the gene matches: 9. Germline CDR1 and CDR2: SQVTM and ANQGSEA. The CDR3 has 14 amino acids. The CDR3 region has the DNA TGCAGCACCGGGACTAGCGGGAGTGTTAGTGAGCAGTTCTTC. This codes for CSTGTSGSVSEQFF.

V gene TRBV19 combines with J gene TRBJ1-2; D is unclear. Germline V gene lookup returns CDR1 LNHDA and CDR2 SQIVND (reference sequence). The CDR3 is made up of 14 amino acids. The ends were cut back, 7 bases at V and 3 bases at J, with 15 bases in the middle. The CDR3 sequence is CASTEAAEYYGYTF. CDR3 coding DNA: TGTGCCAGTACTGAGGCAGCGGAATACTATGGCTACACCTTC.

This clonotype appeared many times. V is TRBV5-5 and J is TRBJ1-6; the match to TRBD1 covers 7 bases. CDR3 length: 16 residues. Per germline, CDR1 SGHKS and CDR2 YYEKEE (reference sequence). The J segment lost 8 bases and the V segment lost 4 bases, leaving 12 bases of the junction unmatched. The CDR3 protein is CASSNSGGWADSPLHF. CDR3 DNA sequence: TGTGCCAGCAGCAATTCAGGGGGTTGGGCGGATTCACCCCTCCACTTT.

This clonotype turned up a few times. J is TRBJ1-3 and V is TRBV2; perhaps TRBD1 as D (5 bases). The CDR3 totals 13 residues. V lost 8 bases, J lost 12 bases, and 20 bases lay in between. Germline CDR1 is SNHLY and CDR2 is FYNNEI. The DNA for the CDR3 is TGTGCCAGCGGTGGGACTGACGGAAACGTCATATATTTT. Translating it yields CASGGTDGNVIYF.

As for this clonotype: The junction and the germline gene differ at one end; a read error may be behind it. CDR3 in DNA: TGTGCCACCAGCGAGCGGGATGTCGACACCGGGGAGCTGTACTTC. It translates to CATSERDVDTGELYF. The chain is built from TRBV15 and TRBJ2-7; the match to TRBD2 covers 7 bases. This CDR3 is 15 amino acids long. CDR1 LNHNV and CDR2 YYDKDF come from the germline V gene (reference sequence).

At least ten counts were recorded for this clonotype. This chain links TRBV4-1 with TRBJ2-7; TRBD2 matches 7 bases. The CDR3 consists of 15 residues. Germline V lookup: CDR1 MGHRA, CDR2 YSYEKL. The V gene end was trimmed by 1 base and the J gene end by 4 bases; junction bases not matched to a gene: 7. The CDR3: CASSQGGGREYEQYF. CDR3 DNA sequence: TGCGCCAGCAGCCAAGGGGGAGGGCGGGAATACGAGCAGTACTTC.

This chain joins TRBV7-9 and TRBJ2-5; 7 bases are a match to TRBD1. CDR3 size: 13 residues. The germline CDR1 and CDR2 sequences are SEHNR and FQNEAQ (reference sequence). Trimming removed 8 bases from V and 1 base from J; junction bases left unmatched: 4. The CDR3 bases are TGTGCCAGCTCTGGACAGGTCCAAGAGACCCAGTACTTC. Amino acids: CASSGQVQETQYF.

This clonotype was recorded only once. The chain couples TRBV7-4 to TRBJ1-1; D is undetermined. Trimming cost V 1 base and J 0 bases, with 12 bases left between them. The CDR3 consists of 16 residues. CDR1 SGHVT and CDR2 SQSDAQ come from the germline V gene. The CDR3 here is CASSLVVLQMNTEAFF. CDR3 coding DNA: TGTGCCAGCAGCTTAGTTGTGTTGCAGATGAACACTGAAGCTTTCTTT.

This clonotype was counted at least ten times. V usage is TRBV11-2 and J usage is TRBJ2-3; D might be TRBD1 (6 bases). The germline V and J ends were trimmed by 5 bases and 2 bases, with 20 bases remaining between them. The CDR3 consists of 17 residues. Germline lookup yields CDR1 SGHAT and CDR2 FQNNGV. CDR3 DNA: TGTGCCAGCAGCCCAGGGGACGGGGCCAAATTCACAGATACGCAGTATTTT. It is translated as CASSPGDGAKFTDTQYF.

This clonotype was seen repeatedly, ten times or more. The chain uses TRBV6-1 and TRBJ2-7; perhaps D is TRBD1 or TRBD2 (5 bases each). There are 14 residues in the CDR3. Trimming cost V 9 bases and J 3 bases, with 18 bases left between them. Germline V CDR1 and CDR2: MNHNS, SASEGT. The CDR3 region has the DNA TGTGCCAGGGGACCCAGGGACGGAGTCTACGAGCAGTACTTC. It translates to CARGPRDGVYEQYF.

V is TRBV2 and J is TRBJ1-3, with unresolved D. Germline V lookup: CDR1 SNHLY, CDR2 FYNNEI. Trimming took off 3 bases at V and 2 bases at J, with 8 bases between the two ends. The CDR3 contains 14 residues. The CDR3 bases are TGTGCCAGCAGTGAGGCCAGCACTGGAAACACCATATATTTT. Translation gives CASSEASTGNTIYF.

The CDR3 region has the DNA TGTGCCAGCAAACAGTCTTATGGCTACACCTTC. As protein: CASKQSYGYTF. The chain has TRBV2 and TRBJ1-2; D is ambiguous. From germline, CDR1 is SNHLY and CDR2 FYNNEI. The CDR3 sequence is 11 residues long. V lost 7 bases and J lost 5, with 8 bases in between. The full variable domain, with the rest looked up from reference TRBV2 and TRBJ1-2, is EPEVTQTPSHQVTQMGQEVILRCVPISNHLYFYWYRQILGQKVEFLVSFYNNEISEKSEIFDDQFSVERPDGSNFTLKIRSTKLEDSAMYFCASKQSYGYTFGSGTRLTVV.

This clonotype was found many times. The genes are TRBV24-1 and TRBJ2-4; unclear D gene. This CDR3 spans 16 amino acids. The V end lost 4 bases, the J end lost 1 base, and 13 bases lay between the germline ends. The germline CDR1 and CDR2 sequences are KGHDR and SFDVKD. The DNA of the CDR3 is TGTGCCACCAGTGACGGTCGGCCAACCGCCAAAAACATTCAGTACTTC. It codes for CATSDGRPTAKNIQYF.